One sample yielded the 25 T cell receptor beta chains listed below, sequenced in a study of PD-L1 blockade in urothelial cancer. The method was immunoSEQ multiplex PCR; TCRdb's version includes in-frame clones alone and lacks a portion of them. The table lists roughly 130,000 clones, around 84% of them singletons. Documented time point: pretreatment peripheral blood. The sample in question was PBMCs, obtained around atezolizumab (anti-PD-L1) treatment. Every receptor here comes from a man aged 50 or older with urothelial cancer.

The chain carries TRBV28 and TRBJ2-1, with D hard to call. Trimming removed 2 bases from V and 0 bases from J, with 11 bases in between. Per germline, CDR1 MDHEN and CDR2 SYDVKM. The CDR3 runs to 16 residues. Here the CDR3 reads CASSLISASSYNEQFF. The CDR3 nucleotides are TGTGCCAGCAGTTTAATATCTGCTAGCTCCTACAATGAGCAGTTCTTC. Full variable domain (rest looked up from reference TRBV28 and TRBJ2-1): DVKVTQSSRYLVKRTGEKVFLECVQDMDHENMFWYRQDPGLGLRLIYFSYDVKMKEKGDIPEGYSVSREKKERFSLILESASTNQTSMYLCASSLISASSYNEQFFGPGTRLTVL.

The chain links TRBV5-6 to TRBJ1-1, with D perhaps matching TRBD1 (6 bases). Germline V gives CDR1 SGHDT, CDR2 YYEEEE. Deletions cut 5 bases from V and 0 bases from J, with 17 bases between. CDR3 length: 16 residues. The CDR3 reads CASSPYRTAMNTEAFF. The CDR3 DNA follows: TGTGCCAGCAGTCCTTACCGGACAGCGATGAACACTGAAGCTTTCTTT.

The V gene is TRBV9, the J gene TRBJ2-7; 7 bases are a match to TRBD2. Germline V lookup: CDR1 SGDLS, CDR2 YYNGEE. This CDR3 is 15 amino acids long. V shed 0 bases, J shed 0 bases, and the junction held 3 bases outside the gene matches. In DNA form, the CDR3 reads TGTGCCAGCAGCGTAGGGGCTAGCGGCTCCTACGAGCAGTACTTC. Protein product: CASSVGASGSYEQYF.

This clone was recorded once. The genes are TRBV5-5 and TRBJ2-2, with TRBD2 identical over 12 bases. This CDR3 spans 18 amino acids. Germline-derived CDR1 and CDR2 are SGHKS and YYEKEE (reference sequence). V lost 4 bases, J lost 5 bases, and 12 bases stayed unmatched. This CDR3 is CASSRGLAGFLGTGELFF. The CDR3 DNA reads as TGTGCCAGCAGCAGGGGACTAGCGGGCTTCTTGGGGACCGGGGAGCTGTTTTTT. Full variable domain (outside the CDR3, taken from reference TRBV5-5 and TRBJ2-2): DAGVTQSPTHLIKTRGQQVTLRCSPISGHKSVSWYQQVLGQGPQFIFQYYEKEERGRGNFPDRFSARQFPNYSSELNVNALLLGDSALYLCASSRGLAGFLGTGELFFGEGSRLTVL.

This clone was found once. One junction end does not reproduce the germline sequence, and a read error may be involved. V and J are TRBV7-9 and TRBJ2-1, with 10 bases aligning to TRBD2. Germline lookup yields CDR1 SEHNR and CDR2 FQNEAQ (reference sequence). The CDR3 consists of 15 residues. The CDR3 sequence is CASSLAGVSYNEQFF. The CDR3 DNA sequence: TGTGCCAGCAGCCTAGCGGGAGTTTCCTACAATGAGCAGTTCTTC.

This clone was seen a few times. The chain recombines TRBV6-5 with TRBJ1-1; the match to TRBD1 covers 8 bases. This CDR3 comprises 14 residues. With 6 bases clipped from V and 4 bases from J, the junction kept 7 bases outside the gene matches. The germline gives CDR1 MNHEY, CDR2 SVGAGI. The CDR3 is CASRSTGVGTEAFF. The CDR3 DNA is TGTGCCAGCAGATCGACAGGGGTTGGCACTGAAGCTTTCTTT.

CDR3 loop: CASSLESGSYEQYF. The CDR3 DNA reads as TGTGCCAGCAGCTTAGAGTCAGGGTCCTACGAGCAGTACTTC. The genes are TRBV11-2 and TRBJ2-7; D might be TRBD1 (5 bases). The CDR3 extends over 14 amino acids. With 0 bases removed from V and 1 base from J, the gap between germline ends came to 7 bases. Germline values: CDR1 SGHAT, CDR2 FQNNGV.

CDR3: CASRLQGTNEKLFF. DNA for the CDR3: TGTGCCAGCAGGCTACAGGGAACTAATGAAAAACTGTTTTTT. The chain links TRBV6-6 to TRBJ1-4, with TRBD1 as a possible D gene (6 bases). The CDR3 has 14 amino acids. Trimming pared 6 bases from V and 1 base from J, leaving 9 bases between. Germline assignment: CDR1 MNHNY and CDR2 SVGAGI (reference sequence).

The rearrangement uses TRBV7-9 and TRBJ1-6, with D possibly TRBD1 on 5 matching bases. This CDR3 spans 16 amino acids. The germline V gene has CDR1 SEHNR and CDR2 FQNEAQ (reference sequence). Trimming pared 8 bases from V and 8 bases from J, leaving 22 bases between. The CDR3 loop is CASAFRVTAGYSPLHF. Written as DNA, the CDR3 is TGTGCCAGCGCTTTCAGGGTTACAGCGGGATATTCACCCCTCCACTTT.

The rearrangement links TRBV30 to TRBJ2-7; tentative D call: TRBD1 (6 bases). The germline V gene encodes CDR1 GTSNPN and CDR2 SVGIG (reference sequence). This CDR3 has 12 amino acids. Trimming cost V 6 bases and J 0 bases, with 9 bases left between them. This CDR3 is CACHRDSYEQYF. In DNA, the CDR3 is TGTGCCTGCCACAGGGACTCCTACGAGCAGTACTTC.

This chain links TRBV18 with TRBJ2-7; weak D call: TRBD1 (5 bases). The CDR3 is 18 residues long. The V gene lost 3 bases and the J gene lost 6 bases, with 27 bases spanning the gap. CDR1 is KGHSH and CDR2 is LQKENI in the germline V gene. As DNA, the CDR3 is TGTGCCAGCTCACCCACCCAGGGTAACCCCGGAATAGTACGCGAGCAGTACTTC. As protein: CASSPTQGNPGIVREQYF. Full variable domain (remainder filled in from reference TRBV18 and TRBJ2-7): NAGVMQNPRHLVRRRGQEARLRCSPMKGHSHVYWYRQLPEEGLKFMVYLQKENIIDESGMPKERFSAEFPKEGPSILRIQQVVRGDSAAYFCASSPTQGNPGIVREQYFGPGTRLTVT.

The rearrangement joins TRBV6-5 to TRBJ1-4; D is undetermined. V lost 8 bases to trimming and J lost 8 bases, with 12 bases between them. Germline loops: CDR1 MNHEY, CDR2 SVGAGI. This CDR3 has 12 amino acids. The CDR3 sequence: CASSRSGEKLFF. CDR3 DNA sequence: TGTGCCAGCTCACGCTCGGGAGAAAAACTGTTTTTT.

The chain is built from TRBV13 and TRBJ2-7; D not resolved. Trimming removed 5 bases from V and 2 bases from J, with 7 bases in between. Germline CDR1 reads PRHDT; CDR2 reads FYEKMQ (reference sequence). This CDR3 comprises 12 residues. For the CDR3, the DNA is TGTGCCAGCAGCCCCCCTACCTACGAGCAGTACTTC. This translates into CASSPPTYEQYF.

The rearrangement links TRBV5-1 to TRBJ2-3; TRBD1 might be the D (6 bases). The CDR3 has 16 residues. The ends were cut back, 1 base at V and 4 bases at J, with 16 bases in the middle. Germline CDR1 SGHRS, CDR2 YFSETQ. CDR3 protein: CASSLLTGPGADTQYF. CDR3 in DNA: TGCGCCAGCAGCTTGTTAACGGGGCCAGGGGCAGATACGCAGTATTTT.

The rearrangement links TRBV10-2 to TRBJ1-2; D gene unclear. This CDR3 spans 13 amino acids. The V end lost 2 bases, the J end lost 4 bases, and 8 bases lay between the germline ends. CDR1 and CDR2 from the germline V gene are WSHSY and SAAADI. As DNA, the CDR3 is TGCGCCAGCAGTGAGGGAGGGAGCTATGGCTACACCTTC. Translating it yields CASSEGGSYGYTF.

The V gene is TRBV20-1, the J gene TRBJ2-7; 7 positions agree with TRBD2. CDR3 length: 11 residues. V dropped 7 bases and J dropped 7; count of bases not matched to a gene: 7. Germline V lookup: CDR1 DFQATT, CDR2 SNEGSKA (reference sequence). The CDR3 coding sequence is TGCAGTGGAACGGGGGGTGGGGAGCAGTACTTC. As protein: CSGTGGGEQYF.

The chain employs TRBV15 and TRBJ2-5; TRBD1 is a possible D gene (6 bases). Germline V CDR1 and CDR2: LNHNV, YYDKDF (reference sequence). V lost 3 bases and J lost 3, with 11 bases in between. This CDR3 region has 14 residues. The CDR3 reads CATSRSWTEETQYF. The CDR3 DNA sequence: TGTGCCACCAGCAGGTCTTGGACAGAAGAGACCCAGTACTTC.

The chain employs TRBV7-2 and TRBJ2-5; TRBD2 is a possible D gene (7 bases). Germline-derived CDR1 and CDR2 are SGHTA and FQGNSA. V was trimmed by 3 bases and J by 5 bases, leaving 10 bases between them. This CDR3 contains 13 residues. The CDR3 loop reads CASSLGGLETQYF. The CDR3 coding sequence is TGTGCCAGCAGCTTGGGGGGGCTGGAGACCCAGTACTTC.

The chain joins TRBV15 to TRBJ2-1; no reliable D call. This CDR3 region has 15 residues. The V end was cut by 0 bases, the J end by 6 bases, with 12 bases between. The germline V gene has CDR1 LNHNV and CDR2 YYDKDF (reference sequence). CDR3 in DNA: TGTGCCACCAGCAGAGATCAACGTTCAGGCAATGAGCAGTTCTTC. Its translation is CATSRDQRSGNEQFF.

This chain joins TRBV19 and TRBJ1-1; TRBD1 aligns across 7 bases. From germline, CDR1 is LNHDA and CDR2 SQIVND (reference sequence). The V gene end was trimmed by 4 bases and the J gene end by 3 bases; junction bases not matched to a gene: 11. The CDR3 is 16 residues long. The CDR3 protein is CASSTYRFQGDTEAFF. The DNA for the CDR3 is TGTGCCAGTAGTACTTACCGCTTCCAGGGGGACACTGAAGCTTTCTTT.

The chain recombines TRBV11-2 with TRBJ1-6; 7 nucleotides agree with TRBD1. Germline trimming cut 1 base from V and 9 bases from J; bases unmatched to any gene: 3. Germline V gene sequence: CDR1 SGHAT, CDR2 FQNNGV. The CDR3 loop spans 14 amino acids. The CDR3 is CASSLVDRSSPLHF. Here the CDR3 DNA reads TGTGCCAGCAGCTTAGTGGACAGGTCTTCACCCCTCCACTTT.

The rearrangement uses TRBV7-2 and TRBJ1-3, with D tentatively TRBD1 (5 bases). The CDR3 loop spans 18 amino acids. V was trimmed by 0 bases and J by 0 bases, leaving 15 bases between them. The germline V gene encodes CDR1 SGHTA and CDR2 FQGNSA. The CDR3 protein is CASSLAGIGTASGNTIYF. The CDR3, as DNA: TGTGCCAGCAGCTTAGCCGGGATCGGGACTGCCTCTGGAAACACCATATATTTT.

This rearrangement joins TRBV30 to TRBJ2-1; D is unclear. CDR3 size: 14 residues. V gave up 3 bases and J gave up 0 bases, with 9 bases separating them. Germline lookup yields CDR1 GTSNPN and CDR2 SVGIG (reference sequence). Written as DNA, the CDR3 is TGTGCCTGGAGAGTTGATAGCTCCTACAATGAGCAGTTCTTC. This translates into CAWRVDSSYNEQFF. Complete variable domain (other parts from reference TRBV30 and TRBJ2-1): SQTIHQWPATLVQPVGSPLSLECTVEGTSNPNLYWYRQAAGRGLQLLFYSVGIGQISSEVPQNLSASRPQDRQFILSSKKLLLSDSGFYLCAWRVDSSYNEQFFGPGTRLTVL.

CDR3 in DNA: TGTGCCAGTATAAGGGGACAGGGGGAAACTGAAGCTTTCTTT. Its translation: CASIRGQGETEAFF. The chain joins TRBV19 to TRBJ1-1; 11 bases are a match to TRBD1. The length of the CDR3 is 14 residues. Germline CDR1 LNHDA, CDR2 SQIVND (reference sequence). Trimming took 7 bases from V and 5 from J; bases not matched to a gene: 6.

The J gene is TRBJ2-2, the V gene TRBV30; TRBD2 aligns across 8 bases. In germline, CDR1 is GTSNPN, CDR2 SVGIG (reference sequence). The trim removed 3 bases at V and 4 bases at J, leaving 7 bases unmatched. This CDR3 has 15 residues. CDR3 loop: CAWRSLAGRTGELFF. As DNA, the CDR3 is TGTGCCTGGAGGTCCCTAGCGGGTCGCACCGGGGAGCTGTTTTTT.